Listed below are T cell receptor beta chains from one sample, sequenced in a study of CD8+CD57+ T cells in acquired aplastic anemia. TCRdb reprocessed the reads with MiXCR, giving one entry per CDR3 protein. In the table there are 150,000 to 200,000 distinct CDR3 sequences, roughly 48% of which are singletons. Input material: sorted CD4+, CD8+, or CD8+CD57+ T cells (not recorded which) from PBMCs. The origin of the receptors is a human donor in good health. Both conserved end residues are trimmed from each CDR3. A D gene is named only where the DNA matches it firmly.

v_call | d_call | cdr3_length | cdr3_aa
TRBV11-2 | . | 13 | ASSGGAPRAYEQY
TRBV20-1 | TRBD1 | 14 | SARGAGAGGYQPQH
TRBV10-2 | TRBD2 | 12 | ATGVSGGFYEQY
TRBV12-3/TRBV12-4 | . | 12 | ASSLNGGSYGYT
TRBV7-9 | . | 11 | ASSYSGTDTQY
TRBV19 | TRBD1 | 12 | ASKGGQGSQPQH
TRBV7-3 | . | 13 | ASSPSGGMGEKLF
TRBV5-1 | . | 15 | ASSVAGGGGITDTQY
TRBV10-3 | TRBD2 | 12 | AISDGLADNEQF
TRBV10-3 | . | 15 | AISAGPPAYSNQPQH
TRBV7-3 | TRBD1 | 14 | ASSLAPDRGNYGYT
TRBV29-1 | . | 10 | SVERLDTEAF
TRBV6-1 | . | 12 | ASSVLANTGELF
TRBV7-2 | . | 11 | ASAPAPSNEQF
TRBV25-1 | . | 10 | ASRDSERGYT
TRBV19 | TRBD1 | 12 | ASSLIRQGYGYT
TRBV20-1 | . | 13 | SARDQGGLGYEQY
TRBV20-1 | . | 14 | SASPQGCANTGELF
TRBV9 | TRBD1 | 14 | ASSPGGQGDLMTQH
TRBV2 | TRBD2 | 12 | ASRGEAGAYEQY
TRBV5-1 | . | 12 | ASSGAGVHNEQF
TRBV24-1 | . | 14 | ATSASGRALGETQY
TRBV6-2/TRBV6-3 | . | 10 | ASSYVGETQY
TRBV9 | . | 10 | ASSVRKETQY
TRBV7-2 | TRBD1 | 13 | ASSLAGGQVYGYT
TRBV24-1 | . | 10 | ATSVETNLQY
TRBV20-1 | TRBD1 | 11 | SARTGSNQPQH
TRBV24-1 | . | 12 | ATSDAGYNSPLH
TRBV6-1 | . | 15 | ASSEAAGAYGNQPQH
TRBV2 | TRBD1 | 14 | ASSIGTGRSTGELF
TRBV6-5 | TRBD2 | 13 | ASRPNERERETQY
TRBV19 | TRBD1 | 12 | ASWDRGANYGYT
TRBV7-3 | . | 14 | ASSARLGSYNSPLH